These T cell receptor beta chains were read from a single sample in a study of T cell responses to AZD1222 COVID-19 vaccine. The method was immunoSEQ multiplex PCR; TCRdb's version includes in-frame clones alone and lacks a portion of them. The data contain 93,000 or so clones, around 90% of them singletons. The sample was peripheral blood, taken on day 0 of AZD1222 vaccination. The receptors were sampled from an adult in good health. CDR3s include the opening cysteine and the closing phenylalanine or tryptophan. The D gene is left open where the match is weak. Size tells how often a clone was seen (once, few, many) or the class of an expanded clone, and some rows leave it out.

j_call: TRBJ2-2
clone_size: few
d_call: TRBD1
v_call: TRBV5-1
cdr3_nt: TGCGCCAGCAGCTGGAATCGGACAGGGGGTATAAACACCGGGGAGCTGTTTTTT
cdr3_aa: CASSWNRTGGINTGELFF

j_call: TRBJ2-3
clone_size: -
d_call: -
v_call: TRBV7-6
cdr3_nt: TGTGCCAGCAGCCCCTCTACAGGGGATACGCAGTATTTT
cdr3_aa: CASSPSTGDTQYF

j_call: TRBJ2-4
clone_size: -
d_call: TRBD1
v_call: TRBV5-6
cdr3_nt: TGTGCCAGCAGCCTGGATAACAACAGGGGGTTGAACATTCAGTACTTC
cdr3_aa: CASSLDNNRGLNIQYF

j_call: TRBJ1-2
clone_size: -
d_call: -
v_call: TRBV18
cdr3_nt: TGTGCCAGCTCACCGACCGGAGATGGCTACACCTTC
cdr3_aa: CASSPTGDGYTF

j_call: TRBJ2-5
clone_size: -
d_call: TRBD2
v_call: TRBV7-9
cdr3_nt: TGTGCCAGCAGCTTAAAAGTCCGGATAGCGGGTTTCCAAGAGACCCAGTACTTC
cdr3_aa: CASSLKVRIAGFQETQYF

j_call: TRBJ1-2
clone_size: -
d_call: -
v_call: TRBV10-3
cdr3_nt: TGTGCCATCAGTGAGATGGAGAGTAACTATGGCTACACCTTC
cdr3_aa: CAISEMESNYGYTF

j_call: TRBJ1-5
clone_size: -
d_call: TRBD1
v_call: TRBV7-8
cdr3_nt: TGTGCCAGCAGCTTGGGACAGTCTTCGCAGCCCCAGCATTTT
cdr3_aa: CASSLGQSSQPQHF

j_call: TRBJ1-2
clone_size: -
d_call: TRBD1
v_call: TRBV15
cdr3_nt: TGTGCCACCAGCAGAGATAGGGGGACAGGGGGCTATGGCTACACCTTC
cdr3_aa: CATSRDRGTGGYGYTF

j_call: TRBJ2-5
clone_size: -
d_call: TRBD2
v_call: TRBV10-3
cdr3_nt: TGTGCCACCGCAGGGACTAGCGGGGGGAAGACCCAGTACTTC
cdr3_aa: CATAGTSGGKTQYF

j_call: TRBJ2-7
clone_size: -
d_call: TRBD1
v_call: TRBV5-1
cdr3_nt: TGCGCCAGCAGCTCATGGACAGGGGTTGTCTCCTACGAGCAGTACTTC
cdr3_aa: CASSSWTGVVSYEQYF

j_call: TRBJ1-1
clone_size: -
d_call: -
v_call: TRBV11-2
cdr3_nt: TGTGCCAGCAGCTTAGTCAGGGGTAAGAACACTGAAGCTTTCTTT
cdr3_aa: CASSLVRGKNTEAFF

j_call: TRBJ1-1
clone_size: -
d_call: -
v_call: TRBV18
cdr3_nt: TGTGCCAGCGCGGGAGAGGGTGTGACGAGTATGAACACTGAAGCTTTCTTT
cdr3_aa: CASAGEGVTSMNTEAFF

j_call: TRBJ1-2
clone_size: -
d_call: -
v_call: TRBV19
cdr3_nt: TGTGCCAGTAGTATTTCGGACTATGGCTACACCTTC
cdr3_aa: CASSISDYGYTF

j_call: TRBJ2-1
clone_size: -
d_call: TRBD2
v_call: TRBV29-1
cdr3_nt: TGCAGCGTTCTCTGGTGGGGGGGCTACAATGAGCAGTTCTTC
cdr3_aa: CSVLWWGGYNEQFF

j_call: TRBJ2-7
clone_size: once
d_call: -
v_call: TRBV7-6
cdr3_nt: TGTGCCAGCAGCTTAGAGGAGGGGATGACCTACGAGCAGTACTTC
cdr3_aa: CASSLEEGMTYEQYF

j_call: TRBJ2-4
clone_size: -
d_call: -
v_call: TRBV14
cdr3_nt: TGTGCCAGCAGCCGGCTGGGGGCCAAAAACATTCAGTACTTC
cdr3_aa: CASSRLGAKNIQYF

j_call: TRBJ2-3
clone_size: -
d_call: -
v_call: TRBV7-3
cdr3_nt: TGTGCCAGCAGCATTATGGGGGGGCGAGTAGATACGCAGTATTTT
cdr3_aa: CASSIMGGRVDTQYF

j_call: TRBJ1-3
clone_size: -
d_call: -
v_call: TRBV30
cdr3_nt: TGTGCCTGGAGTATAGGGGGTACTGGAAACACCATATATTTT
cdr3_aa: CAWSIGGTGNTIYF

j_call: TRBJ2-1
clone_size: -
d_call: -
v_call: TRBV2
cdr3_nt: TGTGCCAGCAGGTGGTACAATGAGCAGTTCTTC
cdr3_aa: CASRWYNEQFF

j_call: TRBJ2-1
clone_size: -
d_call: -
v_call: TRBV2
cdr3_nt: TGTGCTACCGGGACATACAATGAGCAGTTCTTC
cdr3_aa: CATGTYNEQFF

j_call: TRBJ2-1
clone_size: -
d_call: -
v_call: TRBV6-2/TRBV6-3
cdr3_nt: TGTGCCAGCAGTAACAACCGGGGTAGCTCCTACAATGAGCAGTTCTTC
cdr3_aa: CASSNNRGSSYNEQFF

j_call: TRBJ1-1
clone_size: -
d_call: TRBD1
v_call: TRBV13
cdr3_nt: TGTGCCAGCAGCTTACGGTCGGGACAGGGATCCCAAGACACTGAAGCTTTCTTT
cdr3_aa: CASSLRSGQGSQDTEAFF

j_call: TRBJ1-1
clone_size: few
d_call: -
v_call: TRBV27
cdr3_nt: TGTGCCAGCGGAAGGACACCGGGCACTGAAGCTTTCTTT
cdr3_aa: CASGRTPGTEAFF

j_call: TRBJ1-1
clone_size: -
d_call: TRBD1
v_call: TRBV9
cdr3_nt: TGTGCCAGCAGCCCCCGGACAGGAGCCAACACTGAAGCTTTCTTT
cdr3_aa: CASSPRTGANTEAFF

j_call: TRBJ1-4
clone_size: -
d_call: -
v_call: TRBV5-6
cdr3_nt: TGTGCCAGCAGCGTCGCAACAGGGAGCGAGGAAAAACTGTTTTTT
cdr3_aa: CASSVATGSEEKLFF

j_call: TRBJ1-5
clone_size: -
d_call: -
v_call: TRBV6-5
cdr3_nt: TGTGCCACCGACCCCAAACAGCCCCAGCATTTT
cdr3_aa: CATDPKQPQHF

j_call: TRBJ1-6
clone_size: -
d_call: -
v_call: TRBV11-2
cdr3_nt: TGTGCCAGCAGCATATTGCGGCCGGAGTCACCCCTCCACTTT
cdr3_aa: CASSILRPESPLHF

j_call: TRBJ2-2
clone_size: -
d_call: TRBD1
v_call: TRBV6-5
cdr3_nt: TGTGCCAGCAGGGTTGACAGGGCTTCGTACGGGGAGCTGTTTTTT
cdr3_aa: CASRVDRASYGELFF

j_call: TRBJ1-2
clone_size: once
d_call: TRBD1
v_call: TRBV11-2
cdr3_nt: TGTGCCAGCAGCTTGCCGGGACAGGTTCGGGGCTACACCTTC
cdr3_aa: CASSLPGQVRGYTF

j_call: TRBJ1-5
clone_size: -
d_call: -
v_call: TRBV5-1
cdr3_nt: TGCGCCAGCAGTCCGGAGGGTGCGGGCAATCAGCCCCAGCATTTT
cdr3_aa: CASSPEGAGNQPQHF

j_call: TRBJ1-1
clone_size: -
d_call: -
v_call: TRBV20-1
cdr3_nt: TGCAGTGTTCTGAGAAACACTGAAGCTTTCTTT
cdr3_aa: CSVLRNTEAFF

j_call: TRBJ1-1
clone_size: -
d_call: -
v_call: TRBV19
cdr3_nt: TGTGCCAGTAGTTTAGCTATGAACACTGAAGCTTTCTTT
cdr3_aa: CASSLAMNTEAFF

j_call: TRBJ1-1
clone_size: -
d_call: TRBD1
v_call: TRBV6-1
cdr3_nt: TGTGCCAGCAGTGAACCTCATAGGGCAGGGGGCGTAGGAACTGAAGCTTTCTTT
cdr3_aa: CASSEPHRAGGVGTEAFF

j_call: TRBJ1-1
clone_size: -
d_call: -
v_call: TRBV27
cdr3_nt: TGTGCCAGCAGTTATAGGGGGTACACTGAAGCTTTCTTT
cdr3_aa: CASSYRGYTEAFF

j_call: TRBJ2-3
clone_size: -
d_call: -
v_call: TRBV9
cdr3_nt: TGTGCCAGCAGCGTAGACTGGTCAGGGCCCCGCACAGATACGCAGTATTTT
cdr3_aa: CASSVDWSGPRTDTQYF

j_call: TRBJ1-3
clone_size: -
d_call: -
v_call: TRBV29-1
cdr3_nt: TGCAGCGTCAGGCAGTGGCGTGGAAACACCATATATTTT
cdr3_aa: CSVRQWRGNTIYF

j_call: TRBJ2-3
clone_size: -
d_call: -
v_call: TRBV5-1
cdr3_nt: TGCGCCAGCAGCTTGGGCTCCTCTGGCACAGATACGCAGTATTTT
cdr3_aa: CASSLGSSGTDTQYF

j_call: TRBJ1-1
clone_size: -
d_call: -
v_call: TRBV7-9
cdr3_nt: TGTGCCAGCAGCCAGTTAGCGCAGAACACTGAAGCTTTCTTT
cdr3_aa: CASSQLAQNTEAFF

j_call: TRBJ1-1
clone_size: -
d_call: -
v_call: TRBV6-1
cdr3_nt: TGTGCCAGCAGTGACAAAATGAACACTGAAGCTTTCTTT
cdr3_aa: CASSDKMNTEAFF

j_call: TRBJ1-2
clone_size: -
d_call: -
v_call: TRBV27
cdr3_nt: TGTGCCAGCAGTTTAAAGGGGAGAAACTATGGCTACACCTTC
cdr3_aa: CASSLKGRNYGYTF

j_call: TRBJ2-1
clone_size: once
d_call: -
v_call: TRBV19
cdr3_nt: TGTGCCACTTCCTTTGTCAGCTACAATGAGCAGTTCTTC
cdr3_aa: CATSFVSYNEQFF

j_call: TRBJ1-2
clone_size: -
d_call: -
v_call: TRBV9
cdr3_nt: TGTGCCAGCAGCCTCGGAGAAATTAGCTATGGCTACACCTTC
cdr3_aa: CASSLGEISYGYTF

j_call: TRBJ2-7
clone_size: -
d_call: -
v_call: TRBV11-1
cdr3_nt: TGTGCCAGCAGCTTATACTCGGACAGAACCTACGAGCAGTACTTC
cdr3_aa: CASSLYSDRTYEQYF

j_call: TRBJ1-2
clone_size: -
d_call: -
v_call: TRBV29-1
cdr3_nt: TGCAGCGTTGAAGGGAGGGGGATGAACTATGGCTACACCTTC
cdr3_aa: CSVEGRGMNYGYTF

j_call: TRBJ1-2
clone_size: -
d_call: -
v_call: TRBV11-1
cdr3_nt: TGTGCCAGCAGCTACGAGACGGGCAACTATGGCTACACCTTC
cdr3_aa: CASSYETGNYGYTF

j_call: TRBJ2-2
clone_size: -
d_call: TRBD1
v_call: TRBV18
cdr3_nt: TGTGCCAGCTCACTCGCGACAGGGACCGGGGAGCTGTTTTTT
cdr3_aa: CASSLATGTGELFF

j_call: TRBJ2-6
clone_size: once
d_call: TRBD1
v_call: TRBV15
cdr3_nt: TGTGCCACCAGCAGCCCGGGACAGGGGGTTTCTGGGGCCAACGTCCTGACTTTC
cdr3_aa: CATSSPGQGVSGANVLTF

j_call: TRBJ2-3
clone_size: -
d_call: -
v_call: TRBV5-4
cdr3_nt: TGTGTCACAGCCCAAGGAGATACGCAGTATTTT
cdr3_aa: CVTAQGDTQYF

j_call: TRBJ1-5
clone_size: -
d_call: -
v_call: TRBV18
cdr3_nt: TGTGCCAGCTCGCCGGACGGTTCCAATCAGCCCCAGCATTTT
cdr3_aa: CASSPDGSNQPQHF

j_call: TRBJ2-7
clone_size: -
d_call: -
v_call: TRBV5-5
cdr3_nt: TGTGCCAGCAGCTTGGTGGGTTGGGGTTCGGAGGTTAGGTCCTACGAGCAGTACTTC
cdr3_aa: CASSLVGWGSEVRSYEQYF

j_call: TRBJ1-5
clone_size: -
d_call: -
v_call: TRBV5-4
cdr3_nt: TGTGCCAGCAGCTCTTGGGGCAATCAGCCCCAGCATTTT
cdr3_aa: CASSSWGNQPQHF

j_call: TRBJ1-1
clone_size: -
d_call: TRBD1
v_call: TRBV5-8
cdr3_nt: TGTGCCAGCAGCAAGGGACAGGGGGGAACTGAAGCTTTCTTT
cdr3_aa: CASSKGQGGTEAFF

j_call: TRBJ1-1
clone_size: -
d_call: -
v_call: TRBV27
cdr3_nt: TGTGCCAGCAGTCACGGAGGGACTGAAGCTTTCTTT
cdr3_aa: CASSHGGTEAFF

j_call: TRBJ2-2
clone_size: once
d_call: -
v_call: TRBV11-2
cdr3_nt: TGTGCCAGCAGCTTAGATTGGAACGGTCTGTTTTTT
cdr3_aa: CASSLDWNGLFF

j_call: TRBJ2-7
clone_size: -
d_call: -
v_call: TRBV3-1/TRBV3-2
cdr3_nt: TGTGCCAGCAGCCAAGATGCCCGGGTGGGGCAGTACTTC
cdr3_aa: CASSQDARVGQYF

j_call: TRBJ2-7
clone_size: once
d_call: -
v_call: TRBV2
cdr3_nt: TGTGCCAGCAGTGAAGACCAGGAGCAGTACTTC
cdr3_aa: CASSEDQEQYF

j_call: TRBJ2-7
clone_size: -
d_call: -
v_call: TRBV3-1/TRBV3-2
cdr3_nt: TGTGCCAGCAGCCAAGGGGGTGTCGGCGAGCAGTACTTC
cdr3_aa: CASSQGGVGEQYF